Described below is a single T cell receptor beta chain sequence and its context. No cognate antigen has been identified for it. The input lacks base qualities; no much larger clone sits a single base away. The entry originates in a study of PD-L1 blockade in urothelial cancer (dated by TCRdb to 2015 to 2018). Looking at the study overall: All patients started therapy in about 2014 and received atezolizumab 1,200 mg intravenously every 3 weeks. Pretreatment blood TCR-seq was available for under 35 patients, at least one posttreatment blood collection was obtained for 24 patients, and tumor TCR-seq was available for 24 patients. Durable clinical benefit was defined as progression-free survival longer than 6 months, and TCR features were also tested against progression-free and overall survival. Blood samples gave median yields of approximately 130,000 T cells and over 80,000 unique TCRs, along with a median clonality of about 0.084. Whole exome sequencing and RNA sequencing of pretreatment tumors were performed alongside TCR sequencing in the same patients. Blood samples were analyzed 3 weeks after the start of treatment (second dose) and 6 weeks after the start of treatment. Pretreatment tumor samples, along with matched peripheral blood serially collected before and after atezolizumab treatment, were subjected to TCR sequencing. Nine patients reached durable clinical benefit, while some 20 patients did not. Patients had an ECOG performance status of 0 or 1 and had received between 0 and 3 prior chemotherapy regimens. The study was an exploratory multi-omic analysis of somatic, immune and clinical correlates of response to PD-L1 blockade with atezolizumab in urothelial cancer. About 85% of the roughly 29 patients were identified as males with urothelial cancer of bladder origin, and a prior smoking history was reported by 18 of 29 patients.

Synthetic TCR analog templates were spiked into each PCR so that absolute template abundance could be estimated from read counts. Using the immunoSEQ assay, TCRbeta CDR3 regions were amplified from genomic DNA with bias-controlled V and J gene primers. Sequencing of rearranged TCRbeta segments was done at approximately 20X coverage. Processing in the source paper ran as follows. Clustering was used to correct sequencing errors, and CDR3s were annotated against IMGT to assign V, D and J genes. Downstream analyses used only productive TCRbeta rearrangements and left out out-of-frame or stop-codon sequences. To compute clonality, Shannon entropy was normalized by the log of the number of unique productive sequences and then subtracted from one. Clones differing between time points or between blood and tumor were identified using Fisher's exact test with Benjamini-Hochberg correction, with an adjusted p below 0.01 applied as the threshold. This is the immuneACCESS table as TCRdb keeps it, with only in-frame sequences that have V and J called. A part of the clones is gone; compared with another copy, unresolved V genes explain less than half, and the rest is unexplained. V and J calls and clone size are copied from that table; D and trimming were computed from the DNA. Within this sample are tens of thousands of clones, with 82% of them counted one time only. The biggest ten clones account for approximately 3.6% of the sample.

Study-wide conclusions, independent of this receptor: Improved progression-free and overall survival was associated with having pretreatment peripheral blood TCR clonality below the median. At 3 weeks after the start of treatment, tumor-associated TCR clones in peripheral blood had expanded more in patients with durable benefit (n of about 20, p = 0.022). Because the sample size was small (n ≈ 29) and many exploratory analyses were performed, the results are intended to be hypothesis-generating.

A total of 25 to 30 patients with locally advanced or metastatic urothelial carcinoma, treated at Memorial Sloan Kettering on a trial protocol, made up the cohort. Peripheral blood mononuclear cells were collected from each patient pretreatment and during treatment, giving between 1 and 8 total time points per patient. The Qiagen DNeasy Blood extraction kit was used to purify genomic DNA from total PBMCs and tumor samples. PBMCs were collected pretreatment and during treatment, and were isolated and stored as previously described. The germline V gene yields SGHRS for CDR1 and YFSETQ for CDR2. The cysteine opens and the phenylalanine closes a CDR3 of 14 amino acids. Just CDR3 DNA is preserved here, 42 bases in frame from base 1. V gives up 4 bases and J gives up 2 bases, and the segment between their germline ends measures 10 bases.

The sequence is built from TRBV5-1 and TRBJ1-5; the D gene is possibly TRBD1, with 6 bases matching. The receptor comes from a man between 65 and 79 years old with urothelial cancer. The sequenced sample was PBMCs, obtained around atezolizumab (anti-PD-L1) treatment. The base sequence is TGCGCCAGCAGCACCGAGGGGGGCAATCAGCCCCAGCATTTT. Translated, it reads CASSTEGGNQPQHF.